The clone carrying this T cell receptor beta chain was picked up a small number of times. Its antigen is undetermined. The record originates from a study of blood T cells in healthy people across ages. Whole-study findings and limits: The authors considered diversity estimates from one million T cells to be underestimates. A roughly linear age-dependent decrease characterized TCR beta diversity per million T cells. Naive and antigen-experienced cells could not be conclusively compared, given unsorted PBMCs. The percentage of naive T cells correlated strongly with TCR beta diversity.

A second PCR, run for roughly 7 to 12 cycles, used a sample-barcoded 5' primer plus a J-beta primer mix. TCRdb reprocessed the 5' RACE reads with MiXCR, giving one entry per CDR3 protein. The sample has 550,000 to 750,000 distinct CDR3 sequences, roughly 20% seen once. V was clipped by 3 bases and J by 4 bases, with 10 bases between them. The CDR3 consists of 13 residues. Germline V gene data show CDR1 as DFQATT and CDR2 as SNEGSKA (reference sequence). The specimen sequenced was blood. This rearrangement joins TRBV20-1 to TRBJ1-5, with a weak D call TRBD1 (5 bases). The TCR comes from an older man in good health. This CDR3 is CSASQTVNQPQHF. In DNA, the CDR3 is TGCAGTGCTAGCCAGACAGTAAATCAGCCCCAGCATTTT.